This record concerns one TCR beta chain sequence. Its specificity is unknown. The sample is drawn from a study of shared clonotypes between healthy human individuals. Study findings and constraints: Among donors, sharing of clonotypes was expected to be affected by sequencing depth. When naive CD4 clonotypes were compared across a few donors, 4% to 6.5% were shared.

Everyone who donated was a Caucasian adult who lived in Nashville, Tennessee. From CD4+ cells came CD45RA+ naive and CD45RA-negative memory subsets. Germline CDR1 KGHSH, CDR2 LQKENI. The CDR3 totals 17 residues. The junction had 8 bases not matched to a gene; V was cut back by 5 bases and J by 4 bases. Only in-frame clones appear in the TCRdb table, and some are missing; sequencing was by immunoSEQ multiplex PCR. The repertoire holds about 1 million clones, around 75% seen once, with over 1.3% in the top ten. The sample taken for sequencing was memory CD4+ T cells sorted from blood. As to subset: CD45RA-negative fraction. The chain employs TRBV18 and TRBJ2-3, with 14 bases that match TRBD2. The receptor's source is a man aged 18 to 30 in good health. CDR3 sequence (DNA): TGTGCCAGCTCAACGGGGACTAGCGGGAGCGGCTCAGATACGCAGTATTTT. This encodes CASSTGTSGSGSDTQYF.